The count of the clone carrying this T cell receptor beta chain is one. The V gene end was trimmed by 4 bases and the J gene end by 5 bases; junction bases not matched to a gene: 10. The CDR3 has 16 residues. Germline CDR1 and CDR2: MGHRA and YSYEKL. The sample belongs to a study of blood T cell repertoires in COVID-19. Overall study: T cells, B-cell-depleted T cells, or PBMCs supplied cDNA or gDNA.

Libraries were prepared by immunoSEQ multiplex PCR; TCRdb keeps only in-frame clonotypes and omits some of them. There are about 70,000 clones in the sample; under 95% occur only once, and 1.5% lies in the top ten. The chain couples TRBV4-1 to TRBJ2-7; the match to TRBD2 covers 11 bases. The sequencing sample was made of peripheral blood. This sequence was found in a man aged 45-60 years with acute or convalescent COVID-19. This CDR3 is CASSLLETSGADEQYF. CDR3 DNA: TGCGCCAGCAGCCTATTGGAGACTAGCGGGGCAGACGAGCAGTACTTC.